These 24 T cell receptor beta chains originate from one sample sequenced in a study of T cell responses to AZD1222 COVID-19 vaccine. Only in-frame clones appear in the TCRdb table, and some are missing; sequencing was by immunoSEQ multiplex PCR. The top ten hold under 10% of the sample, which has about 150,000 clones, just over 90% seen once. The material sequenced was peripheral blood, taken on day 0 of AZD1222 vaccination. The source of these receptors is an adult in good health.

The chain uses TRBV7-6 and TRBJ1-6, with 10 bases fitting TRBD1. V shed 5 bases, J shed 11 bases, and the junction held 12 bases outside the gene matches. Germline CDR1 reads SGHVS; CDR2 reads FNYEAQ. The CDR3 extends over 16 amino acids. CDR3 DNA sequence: TGTGCCAGCAGCCCTGGACAGGGGGGTGGTAAGACACCCCTCCACTTT. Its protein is CASSPGQGGGKTPLHF.

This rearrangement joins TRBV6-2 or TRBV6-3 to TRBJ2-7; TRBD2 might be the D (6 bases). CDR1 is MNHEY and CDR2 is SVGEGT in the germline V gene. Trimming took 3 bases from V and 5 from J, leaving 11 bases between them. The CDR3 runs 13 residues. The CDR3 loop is CASSYGGFNEQYF. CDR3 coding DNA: TGTGCCAGCAGTTATGGAGGGTTCAACGAGCAGTACTTC.

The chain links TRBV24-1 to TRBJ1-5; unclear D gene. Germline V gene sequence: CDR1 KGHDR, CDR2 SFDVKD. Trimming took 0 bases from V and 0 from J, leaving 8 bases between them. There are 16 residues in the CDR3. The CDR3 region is CATSDLDGYSNQPQHF. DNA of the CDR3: TGTGCCACCAGTGATTTGGACGGATATAGCAATCAGCCCCAGCATTTT.

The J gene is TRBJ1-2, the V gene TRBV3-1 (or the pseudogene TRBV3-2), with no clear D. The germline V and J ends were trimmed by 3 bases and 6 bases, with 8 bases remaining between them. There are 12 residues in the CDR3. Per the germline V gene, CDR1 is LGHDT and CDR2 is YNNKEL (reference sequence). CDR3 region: CASSHDGDGYTF. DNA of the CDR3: TGTGCCAGCAGCCATGACGGTGATGGCTACACCTTC.

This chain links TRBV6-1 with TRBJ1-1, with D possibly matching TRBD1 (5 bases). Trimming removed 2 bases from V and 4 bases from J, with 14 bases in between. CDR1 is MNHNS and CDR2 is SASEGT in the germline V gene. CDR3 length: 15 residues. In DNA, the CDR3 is TGTGCCAGCAGTGAATTTGGAGGGGTCCTCACTGAAGCTTTCTTT. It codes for CASSEFGGVLTEAFF.

The CDR3 DNA reads as TGTGCCAGCAGCTTAGATCCAGGTTACGAGCAGTACTTC. This encodes CASSLDPGYEQYF. This sequence joins TRBV11-2 and TRBJ2-7, with D unclear. The CDR3 has 13 amino acids. V lost 0 bases and J lost 4, with 7 bases in between. From germline, CDR1 is SGHAT and CDR2 FQNNGV.

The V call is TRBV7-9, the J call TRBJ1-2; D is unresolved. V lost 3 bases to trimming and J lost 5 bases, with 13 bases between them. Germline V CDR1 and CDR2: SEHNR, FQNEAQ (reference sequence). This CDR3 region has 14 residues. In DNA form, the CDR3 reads TGTGCCAGCAGCTTGGTCACAGCGGGATATGGCTACACCTTC. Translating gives CASSLVTAGYGYTF.

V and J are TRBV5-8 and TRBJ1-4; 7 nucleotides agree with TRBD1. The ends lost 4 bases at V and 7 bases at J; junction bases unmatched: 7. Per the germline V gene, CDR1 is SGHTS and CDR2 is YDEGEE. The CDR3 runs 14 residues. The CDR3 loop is CASSVQGRSEKLFF. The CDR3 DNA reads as TGTGCCAGCAGCGTACAGGGGAGGAGTGAAAAACTGTTTTTT.

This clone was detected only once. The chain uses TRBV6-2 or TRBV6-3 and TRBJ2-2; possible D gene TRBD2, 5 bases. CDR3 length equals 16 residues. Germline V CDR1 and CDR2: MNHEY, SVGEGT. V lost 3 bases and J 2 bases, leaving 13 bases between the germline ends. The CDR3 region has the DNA TGTGCCAGCAGTTATAGAGGGAACGTCAACACCGGGGAGCTGTTTTTT. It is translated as CASSYRGNVNTGELFF.

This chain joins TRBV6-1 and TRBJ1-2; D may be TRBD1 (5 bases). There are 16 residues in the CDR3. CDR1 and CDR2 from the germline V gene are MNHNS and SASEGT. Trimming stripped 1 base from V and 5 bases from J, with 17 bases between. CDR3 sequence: CASSEGRVVPLYGYTF. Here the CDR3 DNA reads TGTGCCAGCAGTGAAGGCAGGGTGGTCCCTTTATATGGCTACACCTTC.

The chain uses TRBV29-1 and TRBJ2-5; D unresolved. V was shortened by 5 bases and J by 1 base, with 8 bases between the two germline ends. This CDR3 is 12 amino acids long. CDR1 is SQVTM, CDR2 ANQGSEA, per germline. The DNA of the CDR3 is TGCAGCGTTATACCTCGCCAAGAGACCCAGTACTTC. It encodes CSVIPRQETQYF.

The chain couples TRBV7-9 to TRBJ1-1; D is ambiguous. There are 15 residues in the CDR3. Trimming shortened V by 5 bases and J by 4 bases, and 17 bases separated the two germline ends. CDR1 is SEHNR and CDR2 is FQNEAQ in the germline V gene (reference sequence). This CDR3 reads CASSPQRGDGTEAFF. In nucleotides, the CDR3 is TGTGCCAGCAGCCCCCAGCGGGGAGATGGCACTGAAGCTTTCTTT. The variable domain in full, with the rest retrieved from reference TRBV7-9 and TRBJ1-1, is DTGVSQNPRHKITKRGQNVTFRCDPISEHNRLYWYRQTLGQGPEFLTYFQNEAQLEKSRLLSDRFSAERPKGSFSTLEIQRTEQGDSAMYLCASSPQRGDGTEAFFGQGTRLTVV.

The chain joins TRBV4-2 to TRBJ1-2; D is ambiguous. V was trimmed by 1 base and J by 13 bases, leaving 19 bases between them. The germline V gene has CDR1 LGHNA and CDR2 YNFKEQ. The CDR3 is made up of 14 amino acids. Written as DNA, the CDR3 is TGTGCCAGCAGCCAAGGTTTCCCCACAGACGGGATCACCTTC. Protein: CASSQGFPTDGITF.

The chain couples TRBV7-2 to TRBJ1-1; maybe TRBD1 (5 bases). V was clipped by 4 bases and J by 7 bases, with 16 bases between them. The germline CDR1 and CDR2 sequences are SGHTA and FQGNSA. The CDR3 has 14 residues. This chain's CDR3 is CASSSSAQGLEAFF. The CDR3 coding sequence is TGTGCCAGCAGCTCGTCGGCGCAGGGCCTTGAAGCTTTCTTT.

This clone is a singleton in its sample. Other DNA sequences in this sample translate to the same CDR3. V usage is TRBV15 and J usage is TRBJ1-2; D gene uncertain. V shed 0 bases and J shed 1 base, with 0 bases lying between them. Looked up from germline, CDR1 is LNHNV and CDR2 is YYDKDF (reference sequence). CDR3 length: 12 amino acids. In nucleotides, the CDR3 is TGTGCCACCAGCAGAGATAACTATGGCTACACCTTC. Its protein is CATSRDNYGYTF.

CDR3 in amino acids: CASSLGWGTEAFF. The DNA of the CDR3 is TGTGCCAGCAGTTTGGGTTGGGGCACTGAAGCTTTCTTT. V usage is TRBV6-2 or TRBV6-3 and J usage is TRBJ1-1; D unclear. CDR3 size: 13 residues. From germline, CDR1 is MNHEY and CDR2 SVGEGT. Trimming took 4 bases from V and 4 from J, leaving 10 bases between them.

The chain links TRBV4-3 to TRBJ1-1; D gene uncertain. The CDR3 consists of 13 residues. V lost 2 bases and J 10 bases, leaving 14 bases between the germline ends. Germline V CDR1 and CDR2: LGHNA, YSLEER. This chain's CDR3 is CASSQSRGGGAFF. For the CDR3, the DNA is TGCGCCAGCAGCCAAAGCCGGGGTGGAGGAGCTTTCTTT.

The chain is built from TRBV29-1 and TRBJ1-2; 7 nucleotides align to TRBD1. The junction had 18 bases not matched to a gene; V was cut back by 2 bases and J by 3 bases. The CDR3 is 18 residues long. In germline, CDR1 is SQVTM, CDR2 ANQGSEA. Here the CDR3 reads CSVEPPIGQGVPDYGYTF. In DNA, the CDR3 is TGCAGCGTTGAACCCCCTATTGGGCAGGGGGTTCCAGACTATGGCTACACCTTC.

The CDR3 DNA follows: TGTGCCAGCACCCCGGGCAGTCCCAGCTCCTACAATGAGCAGTTCTTC. It encodes CASTPGSPSSYNEQFF. The gene calls are TRBV28 and TRBJ2-1, with D unresolved. The V and J ends lost 7 bases and 0 bases respectively, with 16 bases between them. Germline V gives CDR1 MDHEN, CDR2 SYDVKM. The length of the CDR3 is 16 residues.

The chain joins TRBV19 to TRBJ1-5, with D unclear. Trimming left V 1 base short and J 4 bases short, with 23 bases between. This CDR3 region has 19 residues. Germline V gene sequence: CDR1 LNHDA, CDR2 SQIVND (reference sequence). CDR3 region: CASSIGGIKRRPLNQPQHF. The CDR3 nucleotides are TGTGCCAGTAGTATAGGAGGGATAAAACGGCGACCTTTGAATCAGCCCCAGCATTTT.

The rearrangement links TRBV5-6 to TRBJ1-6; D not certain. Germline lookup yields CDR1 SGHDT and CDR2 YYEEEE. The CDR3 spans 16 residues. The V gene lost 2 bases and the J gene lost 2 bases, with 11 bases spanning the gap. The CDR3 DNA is TGTGCCAGCAGCTTCTTTAGCGGTGCCTATAATTCACCCCTCCACTTT. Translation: CASSFFSGAYNSPLHF.

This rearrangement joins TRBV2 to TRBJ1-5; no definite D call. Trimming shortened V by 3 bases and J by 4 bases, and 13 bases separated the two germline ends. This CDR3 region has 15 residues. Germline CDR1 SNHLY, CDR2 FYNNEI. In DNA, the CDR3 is TGTGCCAGCAGTGATCGGACTTCGGGAAATCAGCCCCAGCATTTT. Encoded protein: CASSDRTSGNQPQHF.

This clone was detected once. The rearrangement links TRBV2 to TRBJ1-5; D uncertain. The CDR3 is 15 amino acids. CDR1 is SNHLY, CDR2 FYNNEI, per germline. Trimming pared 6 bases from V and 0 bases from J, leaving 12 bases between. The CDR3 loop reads CASSLWGNSNQPQHF. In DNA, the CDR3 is TGTGCCAGCAGCTTGTGGGGTAATAGCAATCAGCCCCAGCATTTT.

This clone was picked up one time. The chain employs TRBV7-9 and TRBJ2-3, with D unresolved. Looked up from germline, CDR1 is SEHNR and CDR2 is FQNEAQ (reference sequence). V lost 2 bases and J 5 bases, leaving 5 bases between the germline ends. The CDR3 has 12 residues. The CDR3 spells CASSLWVDTQYF. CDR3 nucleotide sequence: TGTGCCAGCAGCTTATGGGTAGATACGCAGTATTTT.